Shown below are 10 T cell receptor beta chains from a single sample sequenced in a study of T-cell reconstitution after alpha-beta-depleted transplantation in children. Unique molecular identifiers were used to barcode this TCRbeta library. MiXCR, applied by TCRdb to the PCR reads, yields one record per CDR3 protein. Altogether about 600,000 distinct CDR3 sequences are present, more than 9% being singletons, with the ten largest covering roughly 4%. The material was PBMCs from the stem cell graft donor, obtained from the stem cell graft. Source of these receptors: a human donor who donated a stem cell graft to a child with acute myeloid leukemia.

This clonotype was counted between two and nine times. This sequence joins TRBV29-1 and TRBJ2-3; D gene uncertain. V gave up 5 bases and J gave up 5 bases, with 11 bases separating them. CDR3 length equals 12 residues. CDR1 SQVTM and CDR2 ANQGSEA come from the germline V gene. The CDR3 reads CSVTLAVDTQYF. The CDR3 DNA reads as TGCAGCGTTACTTTAGCTGTAGATACGCAGTATTTT.

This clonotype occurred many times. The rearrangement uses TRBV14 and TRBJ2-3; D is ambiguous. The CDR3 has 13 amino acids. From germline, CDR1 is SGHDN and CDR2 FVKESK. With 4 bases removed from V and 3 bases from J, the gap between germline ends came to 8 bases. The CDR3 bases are TGTGCCAGCAGCCTGCAGGAGACAGATACGCAGTATTTT. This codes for CASSLQETDTQYF.

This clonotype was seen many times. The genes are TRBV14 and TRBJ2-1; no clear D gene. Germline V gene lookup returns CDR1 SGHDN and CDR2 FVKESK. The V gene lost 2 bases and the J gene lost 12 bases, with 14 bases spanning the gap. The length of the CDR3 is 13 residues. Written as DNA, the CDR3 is TGTGCCAGCAGCCAACTCCTTGAGACTGGGCAGTTCTTC. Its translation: CASSQLLETGQFF.

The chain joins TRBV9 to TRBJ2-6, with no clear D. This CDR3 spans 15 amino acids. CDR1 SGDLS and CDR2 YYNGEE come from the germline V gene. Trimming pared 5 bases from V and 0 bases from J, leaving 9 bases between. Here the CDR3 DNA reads TGTGCCAGCAGTCAGGACGGCTCTGGGGCCAACGTCCTGACTTTC. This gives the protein CASSQDGSGANVLTF.

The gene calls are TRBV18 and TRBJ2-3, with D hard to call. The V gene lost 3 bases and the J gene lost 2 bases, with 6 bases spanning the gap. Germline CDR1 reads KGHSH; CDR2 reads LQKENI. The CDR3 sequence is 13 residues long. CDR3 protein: CASSPAATDTQYF. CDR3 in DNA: TGTGCCAGCTCACCGGCGGCCACAGATACGCAGTATTTT.

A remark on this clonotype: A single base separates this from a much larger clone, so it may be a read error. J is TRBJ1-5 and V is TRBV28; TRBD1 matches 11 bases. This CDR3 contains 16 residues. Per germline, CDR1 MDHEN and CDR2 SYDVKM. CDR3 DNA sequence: TGTGCCAGCAGTTGGGGACAGGGGGTTAGCAATCATCCCCAGCATTTT. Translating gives CASSWGQGVSNHPQHF. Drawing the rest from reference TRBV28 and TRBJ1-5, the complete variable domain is DVKVTQSSRYLVKRTGEKVFLECVQDMDHENMFWYRQDPGLGLRLIYFSYDVKMKEKGDIPEGYSVSREKKERFSLILESASTNQTSMYLCASSWGQGVSNHPQHFGDGTRLSIL.

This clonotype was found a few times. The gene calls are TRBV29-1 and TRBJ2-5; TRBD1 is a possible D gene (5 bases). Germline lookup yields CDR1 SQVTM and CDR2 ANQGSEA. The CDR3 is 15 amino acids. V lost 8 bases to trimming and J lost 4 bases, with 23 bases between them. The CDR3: CSLLPSGPVGETQYF. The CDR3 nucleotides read TGCAGCCTTCTCCCATCAGGGCCGGTGGGAGAGACCCAGTACTTC.

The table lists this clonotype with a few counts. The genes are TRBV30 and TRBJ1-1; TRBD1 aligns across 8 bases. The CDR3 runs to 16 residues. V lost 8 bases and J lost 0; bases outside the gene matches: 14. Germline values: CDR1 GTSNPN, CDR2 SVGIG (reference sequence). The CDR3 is CARTGQGLNMNTEAFF. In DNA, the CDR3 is TGTGCCAGGACAGGGCAGGGCCTGAATATGAACACTGAAGCTTTCTTT.

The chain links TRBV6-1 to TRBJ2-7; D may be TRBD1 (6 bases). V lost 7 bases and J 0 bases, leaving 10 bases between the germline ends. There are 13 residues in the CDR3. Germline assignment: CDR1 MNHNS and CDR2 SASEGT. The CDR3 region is CASNGQSSYEQYF. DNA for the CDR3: TGTGCCAGCAACGGACAGAGCTCCTACGAGCAGTACTTC.

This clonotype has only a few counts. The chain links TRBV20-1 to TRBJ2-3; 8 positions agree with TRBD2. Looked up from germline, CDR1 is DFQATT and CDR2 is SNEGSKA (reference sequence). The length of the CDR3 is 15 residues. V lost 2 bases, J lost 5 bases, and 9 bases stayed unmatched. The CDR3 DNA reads TGCAGTGCTAGAACAACGGGAGGGCTAGGAGATACGCAGTATTTT. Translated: CSARTTGGLGDTQYF.